The 9 T cell receptor beta chains below come from one sample, sequenced in a study of blood T cells in healthy people across ages. Then a second PCR, running about 7 to 11 cycles, was carried out with a sample-barcoded 5' primer and a J-beta primer mix. TCRdb called the 5' RACE reads again in MiXCR, with one record for every CDR3 protein. Among around 800,000 distinct CDR3 sequences, approximately 59% were seen once, and the ten largest hold 25% to 30%. The sample taken for sequencing was blood. The source of these receptors is a man aged 25-45 years in good health.

The chain links TRBV5-6 to TRBJ2-7; D is unresolved. V was cut by 3 bases and J by 3 bases, with 10 bases left in between. Germline CDR1 SGHDT, CDR2 YYEEEE. This CDR3 contains 13 residues. This chain's CDR3 is CASSSDPHYEQYF. The CDR3 coding sequence is TGTGCCAGCAGCTCGGACCCCCACTACGAGCAGTACTTC.

The chain is built from TRBV4-3 and TRBJ1-3; D ambiguous. The length of the CDR3 is 15 residues. The germline V and J ends were trimmed by 0 bases and 4 bases, with 10 bases remaining between them. Germline V gives CDR1 LGHNA, CDR2 YSLEER. The CDR3 bases are TGCGCCAGCAGCCAAGAGGGAGCTAACGGAAACACCATATATTTT. Protein: CASSQEGANGNTIYF.

The chain carries TRBV2 and TRBJ2-5, with a tentative D call TRBD2 (6 bases). The V end was cut by 6 bases, the J end by 11 bases, with 22 bases between. CDR1 is SNHLY, CDR2 FYNNEI, per germline. This CDR3 region has 14 residues. This CDR3 is CASRPQGLDNEQYF. Here the CDR3 DNA reads TGTGCCAGCAGGCCTCAGGGACTTGACAATGAGCAGTACTTC.

The chain is built from TRBV7-2 and TRBJ2-3; 7 bases agree with TRBD2. The CDR3 is 15 residues long. Germline trimming cut 4 bases from V and 8 bases from J; bases unmatched to any gene: 12. Germline-derived CDR1 and CDR2 are SGHTA and FQGNSA. Here the CDR3 reads CASSSGVGGGGTQYF. DNA for the CDR3: TGTGCCAGCAGCTCCGGGGTGGGGGGGGGAGGTACGCAGTATTTT.

Only one count was recorded for this clonotype. The chain employs TRBV20-1 and TRBJ1-5, with D unclear. Trimming removed 6 bases from V and 4 bases from J, with 16 bases in between. The CDR3 runs 14 residues. Germline-derived CDR1 and CDR2 are DFQATT and SNEGSKA (reference sequence). The CDR3 DNA reads TGCAGTGCGTACCGGGGTGGCGGGAATCAGCCCCAGCATTTT. This sequence encodes CSAYRGGGNQPQHF.

The V and J genes are TRBV27 and TRBJ2-7, with 7 nucleotides matching TRBD1. Germline CDR1 reads MNHEY; CDR2 reads SMNVEV (reference sequence). CDR3 length: 15 amino acids. The V segment lost 3 bases and the J segment 3 bases; nucleotides outside the gene matches: 8. Written as DNA, the CDR3 is TGTGCCAGCAGTTTTTCCGGGACAGAACTCTACGAGCAGTACTTC. Translated, it gives CASSFSGTELYEQYF.

This clonotype has a count of ten or more. J is TRBJ2-7 and V is TRBV29-1; TRBD2 might be the D (6 bases). CDR1 and CDR2 (germline): SQVTM, ANQGSEA. V lost 3 bases, J lost 6 bases, and 15 bases lay in between. CDR3 length: 13 amino acids. CDR3 protein: CSVEPNGSGEQYF. The CDR3 DNA follows: TGCAGCGTTGAGCCCAACGGTAGCGGCGAGCAGTACTTC.

In nucleotides, the CDR3 is TGCGCCAGCAGCCAAGATTTGACAGGGATCGGCACAGATACGCAGTATTTT. Encoded protein: CASSQDLTGIGTDTQYF. The gene calls are TRBV4-3 and TRBJ2-3; the match to TRBD1 covers 7 bases. The CDR3 sequence is 17 residues long. The germline CDR1 and CDR2 sequences are LGHNA and YSLEER. Trimming cost V 0 bases and J 1 base; bases outside gene matches: 7.

J is TRBJ1-4 and V is TRBV27, with a possible D match to TRBD1 (6 bases). The CDR3 extends over 14 amino acids. V lost 3 bases and J 4 bases, leaving 9 bases between the germline ends. Germline assignment: CDR1 MNHEY and CDR2 SMNVEV (reference sequence). DNA of the CDR3: TGTGCCAGCAGTTTCCAGGGGCTTAATGAAAAACTGTTTTTT. Amino acids: CASSFQGLNEKLFF.